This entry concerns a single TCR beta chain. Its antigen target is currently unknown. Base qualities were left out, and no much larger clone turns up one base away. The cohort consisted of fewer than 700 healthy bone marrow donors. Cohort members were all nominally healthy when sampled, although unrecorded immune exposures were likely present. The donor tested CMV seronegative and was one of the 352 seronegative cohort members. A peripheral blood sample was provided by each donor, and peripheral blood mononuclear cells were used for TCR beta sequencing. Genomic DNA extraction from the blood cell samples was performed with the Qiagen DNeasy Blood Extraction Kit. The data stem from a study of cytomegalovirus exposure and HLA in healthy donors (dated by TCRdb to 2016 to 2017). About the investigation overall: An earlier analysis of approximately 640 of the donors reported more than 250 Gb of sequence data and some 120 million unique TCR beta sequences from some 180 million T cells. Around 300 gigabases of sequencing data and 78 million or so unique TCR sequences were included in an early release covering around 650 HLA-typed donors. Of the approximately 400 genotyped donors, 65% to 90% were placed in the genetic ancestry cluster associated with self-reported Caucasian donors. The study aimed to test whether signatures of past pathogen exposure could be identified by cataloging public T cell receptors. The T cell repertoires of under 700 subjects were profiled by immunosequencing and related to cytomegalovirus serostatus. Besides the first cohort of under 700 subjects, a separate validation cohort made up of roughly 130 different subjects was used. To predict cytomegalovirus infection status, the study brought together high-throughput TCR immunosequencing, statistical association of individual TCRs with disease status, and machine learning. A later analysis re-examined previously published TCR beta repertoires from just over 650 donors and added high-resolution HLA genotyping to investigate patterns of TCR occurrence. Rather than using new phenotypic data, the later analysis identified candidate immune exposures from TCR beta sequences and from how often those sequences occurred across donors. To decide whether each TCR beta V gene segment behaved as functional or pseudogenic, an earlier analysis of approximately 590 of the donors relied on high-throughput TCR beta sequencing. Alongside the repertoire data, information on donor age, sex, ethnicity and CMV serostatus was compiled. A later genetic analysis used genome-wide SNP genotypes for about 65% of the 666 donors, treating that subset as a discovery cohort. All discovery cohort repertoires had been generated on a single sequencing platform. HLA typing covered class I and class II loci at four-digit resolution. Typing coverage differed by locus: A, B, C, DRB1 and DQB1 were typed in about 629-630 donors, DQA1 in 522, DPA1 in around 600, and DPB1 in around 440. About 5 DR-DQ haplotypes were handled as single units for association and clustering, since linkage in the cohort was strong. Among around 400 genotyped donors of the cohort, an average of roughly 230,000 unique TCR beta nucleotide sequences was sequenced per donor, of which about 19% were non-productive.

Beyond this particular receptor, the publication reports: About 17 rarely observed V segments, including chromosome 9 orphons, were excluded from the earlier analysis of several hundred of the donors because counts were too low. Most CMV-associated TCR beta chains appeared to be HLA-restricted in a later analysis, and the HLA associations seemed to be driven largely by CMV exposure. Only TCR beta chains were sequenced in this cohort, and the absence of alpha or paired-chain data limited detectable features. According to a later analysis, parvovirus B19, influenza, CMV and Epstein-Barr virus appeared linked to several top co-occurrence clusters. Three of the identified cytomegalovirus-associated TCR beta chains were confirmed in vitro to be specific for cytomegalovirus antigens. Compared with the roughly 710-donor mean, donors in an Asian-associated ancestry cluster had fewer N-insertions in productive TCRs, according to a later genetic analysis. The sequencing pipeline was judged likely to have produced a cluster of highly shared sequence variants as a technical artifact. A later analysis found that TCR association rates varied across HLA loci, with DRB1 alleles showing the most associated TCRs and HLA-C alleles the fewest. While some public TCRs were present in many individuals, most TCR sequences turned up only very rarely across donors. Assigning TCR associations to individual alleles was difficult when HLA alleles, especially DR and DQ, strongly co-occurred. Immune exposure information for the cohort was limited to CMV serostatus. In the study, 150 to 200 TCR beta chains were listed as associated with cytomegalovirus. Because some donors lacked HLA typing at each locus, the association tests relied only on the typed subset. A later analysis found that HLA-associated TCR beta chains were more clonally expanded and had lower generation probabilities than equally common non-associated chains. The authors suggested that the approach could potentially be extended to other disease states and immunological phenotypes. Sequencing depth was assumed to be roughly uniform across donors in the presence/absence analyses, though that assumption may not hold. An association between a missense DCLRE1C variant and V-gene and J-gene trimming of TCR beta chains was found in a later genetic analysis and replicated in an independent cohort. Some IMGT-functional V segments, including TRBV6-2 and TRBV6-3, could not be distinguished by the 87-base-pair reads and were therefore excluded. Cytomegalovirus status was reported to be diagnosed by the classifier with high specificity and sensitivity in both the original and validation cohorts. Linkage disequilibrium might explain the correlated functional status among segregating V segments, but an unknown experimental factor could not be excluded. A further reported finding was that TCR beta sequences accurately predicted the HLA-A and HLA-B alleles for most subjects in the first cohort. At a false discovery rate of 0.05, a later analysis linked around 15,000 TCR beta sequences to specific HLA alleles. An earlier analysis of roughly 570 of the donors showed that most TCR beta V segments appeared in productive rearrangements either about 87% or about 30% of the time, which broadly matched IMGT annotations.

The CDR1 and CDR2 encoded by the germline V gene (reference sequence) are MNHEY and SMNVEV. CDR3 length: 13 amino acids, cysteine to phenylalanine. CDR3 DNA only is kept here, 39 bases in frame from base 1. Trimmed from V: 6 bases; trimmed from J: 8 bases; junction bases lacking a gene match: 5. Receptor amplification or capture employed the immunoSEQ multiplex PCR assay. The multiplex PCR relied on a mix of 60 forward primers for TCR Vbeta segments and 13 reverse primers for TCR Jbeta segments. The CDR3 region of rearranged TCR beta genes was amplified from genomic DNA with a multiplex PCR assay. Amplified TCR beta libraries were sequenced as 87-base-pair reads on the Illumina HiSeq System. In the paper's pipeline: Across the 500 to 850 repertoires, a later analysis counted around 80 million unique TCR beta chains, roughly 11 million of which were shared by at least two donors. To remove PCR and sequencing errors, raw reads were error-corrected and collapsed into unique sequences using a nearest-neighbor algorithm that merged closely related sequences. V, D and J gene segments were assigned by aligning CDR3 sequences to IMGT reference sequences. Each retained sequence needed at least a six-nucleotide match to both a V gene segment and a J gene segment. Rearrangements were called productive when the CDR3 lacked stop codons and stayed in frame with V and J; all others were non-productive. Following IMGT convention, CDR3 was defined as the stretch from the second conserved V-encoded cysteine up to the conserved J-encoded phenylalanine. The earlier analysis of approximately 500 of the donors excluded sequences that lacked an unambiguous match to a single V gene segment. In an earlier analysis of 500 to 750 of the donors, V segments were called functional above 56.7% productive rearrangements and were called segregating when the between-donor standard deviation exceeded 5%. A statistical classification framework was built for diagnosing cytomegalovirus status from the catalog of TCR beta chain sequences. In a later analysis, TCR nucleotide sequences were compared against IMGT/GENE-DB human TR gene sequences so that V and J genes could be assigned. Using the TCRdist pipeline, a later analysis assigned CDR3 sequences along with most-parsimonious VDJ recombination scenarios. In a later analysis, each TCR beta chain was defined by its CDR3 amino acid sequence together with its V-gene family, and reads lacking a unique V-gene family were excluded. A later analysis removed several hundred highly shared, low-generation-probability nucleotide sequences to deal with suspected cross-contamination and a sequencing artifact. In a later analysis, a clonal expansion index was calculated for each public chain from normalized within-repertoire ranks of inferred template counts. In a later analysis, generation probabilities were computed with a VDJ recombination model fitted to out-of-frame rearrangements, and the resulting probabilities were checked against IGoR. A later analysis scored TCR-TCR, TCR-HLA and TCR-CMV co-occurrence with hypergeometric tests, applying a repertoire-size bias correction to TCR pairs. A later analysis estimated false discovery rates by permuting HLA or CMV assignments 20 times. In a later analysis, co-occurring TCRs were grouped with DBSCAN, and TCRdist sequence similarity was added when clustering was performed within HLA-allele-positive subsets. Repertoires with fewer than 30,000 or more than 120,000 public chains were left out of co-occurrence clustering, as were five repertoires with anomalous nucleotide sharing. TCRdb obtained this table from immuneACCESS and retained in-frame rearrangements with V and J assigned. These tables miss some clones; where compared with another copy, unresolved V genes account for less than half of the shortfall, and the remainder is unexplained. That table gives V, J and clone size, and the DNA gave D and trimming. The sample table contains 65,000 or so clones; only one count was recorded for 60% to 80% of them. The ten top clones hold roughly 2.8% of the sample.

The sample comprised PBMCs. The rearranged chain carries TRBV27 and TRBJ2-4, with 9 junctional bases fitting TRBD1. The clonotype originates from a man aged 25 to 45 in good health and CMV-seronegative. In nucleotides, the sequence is TGTGCCAGCAGACAGGGGGCTACGGACATTCAGTACTTC. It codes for CASRQGATDIQYF.